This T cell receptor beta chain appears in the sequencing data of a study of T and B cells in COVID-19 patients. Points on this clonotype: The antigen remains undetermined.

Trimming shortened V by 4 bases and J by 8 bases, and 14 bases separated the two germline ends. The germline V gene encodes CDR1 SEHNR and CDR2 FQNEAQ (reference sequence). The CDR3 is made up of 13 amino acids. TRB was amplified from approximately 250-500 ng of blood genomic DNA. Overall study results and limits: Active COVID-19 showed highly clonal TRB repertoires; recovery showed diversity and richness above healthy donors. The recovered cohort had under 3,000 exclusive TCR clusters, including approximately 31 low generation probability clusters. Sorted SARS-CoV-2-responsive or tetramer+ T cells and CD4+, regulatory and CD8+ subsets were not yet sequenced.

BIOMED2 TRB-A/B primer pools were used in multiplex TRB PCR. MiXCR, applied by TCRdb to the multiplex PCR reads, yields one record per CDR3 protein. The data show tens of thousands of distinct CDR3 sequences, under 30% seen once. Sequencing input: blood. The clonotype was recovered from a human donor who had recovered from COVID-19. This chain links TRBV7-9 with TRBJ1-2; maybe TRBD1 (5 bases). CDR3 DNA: TGTGCCAGCAGCTCGGAGGGGCTGGGGGGCTACACCTTC. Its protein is CASSSEGLGGYTF.